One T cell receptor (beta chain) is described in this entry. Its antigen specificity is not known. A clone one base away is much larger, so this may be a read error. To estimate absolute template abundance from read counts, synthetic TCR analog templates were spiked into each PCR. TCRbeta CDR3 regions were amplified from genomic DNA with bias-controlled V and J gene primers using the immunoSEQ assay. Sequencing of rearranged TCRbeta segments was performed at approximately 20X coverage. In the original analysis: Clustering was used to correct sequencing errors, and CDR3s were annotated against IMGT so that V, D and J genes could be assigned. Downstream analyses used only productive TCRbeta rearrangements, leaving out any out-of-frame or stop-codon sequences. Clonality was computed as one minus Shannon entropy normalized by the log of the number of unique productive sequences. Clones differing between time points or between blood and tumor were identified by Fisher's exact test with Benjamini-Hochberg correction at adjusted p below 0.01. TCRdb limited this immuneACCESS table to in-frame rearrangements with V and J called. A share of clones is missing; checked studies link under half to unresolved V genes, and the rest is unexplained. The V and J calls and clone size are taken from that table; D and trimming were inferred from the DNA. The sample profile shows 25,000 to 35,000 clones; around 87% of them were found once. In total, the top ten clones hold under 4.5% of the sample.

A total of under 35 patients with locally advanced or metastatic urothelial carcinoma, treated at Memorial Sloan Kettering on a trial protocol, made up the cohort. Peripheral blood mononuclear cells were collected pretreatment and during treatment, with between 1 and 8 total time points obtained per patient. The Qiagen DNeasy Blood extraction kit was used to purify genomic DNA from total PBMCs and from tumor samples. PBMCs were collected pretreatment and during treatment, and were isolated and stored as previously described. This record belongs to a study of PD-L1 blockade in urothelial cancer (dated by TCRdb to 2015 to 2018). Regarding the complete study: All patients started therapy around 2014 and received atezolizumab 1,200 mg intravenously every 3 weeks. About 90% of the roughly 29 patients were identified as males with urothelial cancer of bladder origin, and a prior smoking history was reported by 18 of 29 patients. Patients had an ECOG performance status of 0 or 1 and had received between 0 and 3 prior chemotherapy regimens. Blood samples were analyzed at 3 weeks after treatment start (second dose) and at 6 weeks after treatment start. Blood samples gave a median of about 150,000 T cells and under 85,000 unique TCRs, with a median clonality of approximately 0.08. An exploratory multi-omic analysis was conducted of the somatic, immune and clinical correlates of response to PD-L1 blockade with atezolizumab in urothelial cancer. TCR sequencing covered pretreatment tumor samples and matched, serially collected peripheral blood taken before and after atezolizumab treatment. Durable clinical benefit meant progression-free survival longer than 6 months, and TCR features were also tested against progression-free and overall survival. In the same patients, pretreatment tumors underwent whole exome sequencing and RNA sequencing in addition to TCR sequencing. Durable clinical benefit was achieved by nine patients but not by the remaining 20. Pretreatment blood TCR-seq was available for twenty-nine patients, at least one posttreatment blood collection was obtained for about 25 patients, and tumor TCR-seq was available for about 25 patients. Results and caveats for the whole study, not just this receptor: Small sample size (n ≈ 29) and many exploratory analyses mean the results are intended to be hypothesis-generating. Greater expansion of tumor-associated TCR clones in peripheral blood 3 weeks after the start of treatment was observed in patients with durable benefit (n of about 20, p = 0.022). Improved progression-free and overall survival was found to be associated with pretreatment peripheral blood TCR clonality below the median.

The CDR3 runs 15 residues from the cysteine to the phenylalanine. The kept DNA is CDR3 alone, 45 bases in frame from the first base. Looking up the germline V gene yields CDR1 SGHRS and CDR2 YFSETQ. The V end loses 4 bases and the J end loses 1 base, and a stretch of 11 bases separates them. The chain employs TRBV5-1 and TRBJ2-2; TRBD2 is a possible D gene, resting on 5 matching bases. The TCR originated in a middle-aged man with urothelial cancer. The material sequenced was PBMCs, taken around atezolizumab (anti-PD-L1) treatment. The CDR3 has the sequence CASSINGENTGELFF. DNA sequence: TGCGCCAGCAGCATTAACGGGGAGAACACCGGGGAGCTGTTTTTT.